Each of the 24 T cell receptor beta chains below was sequenced from the same sample in a study of control samples from healthy donors and cancer patients. Profiled with immunoSEQ multiplex PCR; TCRdb holds only in-frame clones, not every one. The table shows approximately 170,000 clones, with around nine tenths occurring only once. Sequencing used blood. The receptors shown here come from a woman in her 30s in good health.

This clone was observed once. The CDR3 is CASSSPPLGNSPLHF. For the CDR3, the DNA is TGTGCCAGCAGCTCCCCCCCTTTAGGAAATTCACCCCTCCACTTT. V and J are TRBV7-2 and TRBJ1-6; D gene ambiguous. This CDR3 comprises 15 residues. Germline CDR1 and CDR2: SGHTA and FQGNSA. Trimming stripped 4 bases from V and 7 bases from J, with 14 bases between. The complete variable domain, with remaining parts taken from reference TRBV7-2 and TRBJ1-6, reads GAGVSQSPSNKVTEKGKDVELRCDPISGHTALYWYRQSLGQGLEFLIYFQGNSAPDKSGLPSDRFSAERTGGSVSTLTIQRTQQEDSAVYLCASSSPPLGNSPLHFGNGTRLTVT.

The V gene is TRBV12-3 or TRBV12-4, the J gene TRBJ1-1; D may be TRBD1 (6 bases). The CDR3 contains 11 residues. V dropped 3 bases and J dropped 8 bases, with 7 bases sitting between them. CDR3 DNA sequence: TGTGCCAGCAGTTTCCAGGGGGAAGCTTTCTTT. Translated, it gives CASSFQGEAFF.

Here the CDR3 DNA reads TGTGCCAGCAGCACACAAACCGGGACCGGACTCTACGAGCAGTACTTC. Encoded protein: CASSTQTGTGLYEQYF. J is TRBJ2-7 and V is TRBV7-9; D assignment may be TRBD1 or TRBD2 (5 bases each). This CDR3 has 16 residues. CDR1 and CDR2 (germline): SEHNR, FQNEAQ (reference sequence). The ends were cut back, 5 bases at V and 3 bases at J, with 20 bases in the middle.

V gene TRBV23-1 combines with J gene TRBJ2-7, with D possibly TRBD2 on 5 matching bases. TRBV23-1 is an ORF, with its function uncertain. Trimming took 9 bases from V and 3 from J, leaving 12 bases between them. The CDR3 contains 12 residues. In nucleotides, the CDR3 is TGCGCCAGGTGGGGAGAGGGCTACGAGCAGTACTTC. This gives the protein CARWGEGYEQYF.

J is TRBJ1-3 and V is TRBV25-1; D uncertain. CDR3 length: 13 residues. Germline V gene lookup returns CDR1 MGHDK and CDR2 SYGVNS. Trimming pared 3 bases from V and 3 bases from J, leaving 6 bases between. CDR3 region: CASSESRGNTIYF. CDR3 DNA sequence: TGTGCCAGCAGTGAGTCGCGTGGAAACACCATATATTTT.

The chain is built from TRBV7-2 and TRBJ2-3; D perhaps matches TRBD1 (6 bases). Trimming left V 2 bases short and J 5 bases short, with 14 bases between. Germline V gene sequence: CDR1 SGHTA, CDR2 FQGNSA. CDR3 size: 15 residues. CDR3 residues: CASSLYPLGGDTQYF. CDR3 DNA sequence: TGTGCCAGCAGCTTATACCCGCTAGGGGGAGATACGCAGTATTTT. Full variable domain (outside the CDR3, taken from reference TRBV7-2 and TRBJ2-3): GAGVSQSPSNKVTEKGKDVELRCDPISGHTALYWYRQSLGQGLEFLIYFQGNSAPDKSGLPSDRFSAERTGGSVSTLTIQRTQQEDSAVYLCASSLYPLGGDTQYFGPGTRLTVL.

This chain joins TRBV6-5 and TRBJ2-7; D remains unclear. Trimming removed 5 bases at V and 3 bases at J, with 11 bases between. Germline CDR1 MNHEY, CDR2 SVGAGI. The CDR3 runs to 13 residues. This chain's CDR3 is CASSPGRFYEQYF. The CDR3 DNA follows: TGTGCCAGCAGTCCAGGACGGTTCTACGAGCAGTACTTC.

This clone was observed a handful of times. The chain combines TRBV27 with TRBJ2-7; D gene uncertain. CDR1 is MNHEY and CDR2 is SMNVEV in the germline V gene (reference sequence). The CDR3 has 14 amino acids. The V end lost 4 bases, the J end lost 3 bases, and 13 bases lay between the germline ends. In nucleotides, the CDR3 is TGTGCCAGCAGTTCCGGACGGATCCTCTACGAGCAGTACTTC. Its protein is CASSSGRILYEQYF.

CDR3 coding DNA: TGTGCCAGCAGCCCCTGGACAGGCCTTAATGAAAAACTGTTTTTT. Translation gives CASSPWTGLNEKLFF. V usage is TRBV9 and J usage is TRBJ1-4, with TRBD1 matching 7 bases. V trimming: 4 bases; J trimming: 4 bases; junction bases outside the gene matches: 7. The CDR3 sequence is 15 residues long. The germline gives CDR1 SGDLS, CDR2 YYNGEE.

The J gene is TRBJ2-3, the V gene TRBV9; the D call may be TRBD1 or TRBD2 (5 bases each). The V end lost 0 bases, the J end lost 6 bases, and 20 bases lay between the germline ends. Germline V gene sequence: CDR1 SGDLS, CDR2 YYNGEE. The CDR3 has 17 residues. The CDR3 spells CASSVGIIKGRDDTQYF. CDR3 nucleotide sequence: TGTGCCAGCAGCGTAGGCATAATTAAGGGCCGGGACGATACGCAGTATTTT.

This chain uses TRBV3-1 (or the pseudogene TRBV3-2) with TRBJ2-2, with 13 bases lining up with TRBD2. Germline assignment: CDR1 LGHDT and CDR2 YNNKEL (reference sequence). CDR3 size: 18 residues. V lost 3 bases to trimming and J lost 7 bases; unmatched junction nucleotides: 11. CDR3 bases: TGTGCCAGCAGCCAGAGACTAGCGGGAGGCGTTCGGGGCGGGGAGCTGTTTTTT. Translating gives CASSQRLAGGVRGGELFF.

This clone was detected only a few times. The chain carries TRBV5-6 and TRBJ2-2, with 9 bases aligning to TRBD1. Looked up from germline, CDR1 is SGHDT and CDR2 is YYEEEE. V was clipped by 4 bases and J by 3 bases; unmatched bases: 10. The length of the CDR3 is 17 residues. CDR3 loop: CASSRGRDRVYTGELFF. The CDR3 DNA follows: TGTGCCAGCAGCAGAGGCCGGGACAGGGTGTACACCGGGGAGCTGTTTTTT.

J is TRBJ1-5 and V is TRBV7-8; D not certain. Germline V CDR1 and CDR2: SGHVS, FQNEAQ. The CDR3 contains 15 residues. The V gene lost 0 bases and the J gene lost 6 bases, with 12 bases spanning the gap. Written as DNA, the CDR3 is TGTGCCAGCAGCTTAGCGCCATTAGGCAGTCAGCCCCAGCATTTT. It yields the protein CASSLAPLGSQPQHF.

The chain has TRBV15 and TRBJ2-7; 8 positions agree with TRBD1. Germline lookup yields CDR1 LNHNV and CDR2 YYDKDF (reference sequence). The CDR3 has 14 amino acids. V dropped 4 bases and J dropped 6; count of bases not matched to a gene: 8. The CDR3 DNA reads TGTGCCACCAGCACCCACAGGGGGAGCTCCGAGCAGTACTTC. Protein sequence: CATSTHRGSSEQYF.

The genes are TRBV30 and TRBJ2-2, with a tentative D call TRBD2 (5 bases). The CDR3 contains 15 residues. The V end lost 2 bases, the J end lost 1 base, and 11 bases lay between the germline ends. CDR1 and CDR2 (germline): GTSNPN, SVGIG (reference sequence). The CDR3 spells CAWSFRTLNTGELFF. The CDR3, as DNA: TGTGCCTGGAGTTTCCGGACTTTGAACACCGGGGAGCTGTTTTTT.

This chain links TRBV12-5 with TRBJ2-2; weak D call: TRBD2 (6 bases). This CDR3 spans 16 amino acids. Germline values: CDR1 LGHNT, CDR2 FRNRAP. Trimming removed 7 bases at V and 4 bases at J, with 19 bases between. CDR3: CASAPLGGAITGELFF. The CDR3 nucleotides are TGTGCTAGTGCCCCTCTGGGGGGAGCTATCACCGGGGAGCTGTTTTTT. The full variable domain, with the rest looked up from reference TRBV12-5 and TRBJ2-2, is DARVTQTPRHKVTEMGQEVTMRCQPILGHNTVFWYRQTMMQGLELLAYFRNRAPLDDSGMPKDRFSAEMPDATLATLKIQPSEPRDSAVYFCASAPLGGAITGELFFGEGSRLTVL.

The V gene is TRBV6-6, the J gene TRBJ2-5; D remains ambiguous. Trimming cost V 9 bases and J 2 bases, with 22 bases left between them. The CDR3 covers 16 residues. CDR1 and CDR2 from the germline V gene are MNHNY and SVGAGI (reference sequence). The DNA for the CDR3 is TGTGCCAGGCCTCCCGAATCTACGGCAAGGCAAGAGACCCAGTACTTC. As protein: CARPPESTARQETQYF.

The chain carries TRBV5-4 and TRBJ2-3, with 12 positions matching TRBD2. J was trimmed by 4 bases and V by 3 bases; bases with no gene match: 9. CDR3 length: 17 amino acids. Germline-derived CDR1 and CDR2 are SGHNT and YYREEE (reference sequence). Here the CDR3 reads CASSSEGGLAGADTQYF. The CDR3 region has the DNA TGTGCCAGCAGCTCGGAAGGGGGACTAGCGGGTGCAGATACGCAGTATTTT.

The chain combines TRBV2 with TRBJ2-3; 13 bases agree with TRBD2. V lost 7 bases to trimming and J lost 5 bases; unmatched junction nucleotides: 6. Germline V CDR1 and CDR2: SNHLY, FYNNEI. The CDR3 runs to 15 residues. The CDR3 DNA sequence: TGTGCCAGCAATGGACTAGCGGGAGTTGAAGATACGCAGTATTTT. Residues: CASNGLAGVEDTQYF.

The chain employs TRBV3-1 (or the pseudogene TRBV3-2) and TRBJ1-4; 10 bases map to TRBD1. Trimming removed 4 bases from V and 8 bases from J; junction bases left unmatched: 7. Germline V gene sequence: CDR1 LGHDT, CDR2 YNNKEL (reference sequence). The CDR3 extends over 15 amino acids. DNA for the CDR3: TGTGCCAGCAGCCCGGGGACAGGGGTGTGGGAAAAACTGTTTTTT. Its protein is CASSPGTGVWEKLFF.

This chain joins TRBV12-3 or TRBV12-4 and TRBJ1-6; tentative D call: TRBD1 (5 bases). The CDR3 is made up of 13 amino acids. V was pared by 2 bases and J by 9 bases, with 8 bases between. The DNA for the CDR3 is TGTGCCAGCAGTTTACAGGGAACTTCACCCCTCCACTTT. Its protein product is CASSLQGTSPLHF.

V usage is TRBV29-1 and J usage is TRBJ1-1, with D possibly TRBD1 on 5 matching bases. Trimming removed 4 bases from V and 0 bases from J, with 12 bases in between. The CDR3 runs 14 residues. The germline V gene has CDR1 SQVTM and CDR2 ANQGSEA. CDR3 bases: TGCAGCGTTGCGGCCGGGACGGTGAACACTGAAGCTTTCTTT. Its protein is CSVAAGTVNTEAFF. The full variable domain, rest sourced from reference TRBV29-1 and TRBJ1-1, is SAVISQKPSRDICQRGTSLTIQCQVDSQVTMMFWYRQQPGQSLTLIATANQGSEATYESGFVIDKFPISRPNLTFSTLTVSNMSPEDSSIYLCSVAAGTVNTEAFFGQGTRLTVV.

This rearrangement joins TRBV4-2 to TRBJ1-4; weak D call: TRBD1 (5 bases). Germline assignment: CDR1 LGHNA and CDR2 YNFKEQ. The CDR3 has 18 amino acids. V was trimmed by 1 base and J by 0 bases, leaving 15 bases between them. CDR3 in DNA: TGTGCCAGCAGCCAAGCTTGGCCCCCCAGGGCAACTAATGAAAAACTGTTTTTT. This gives the protein CASSQAWPPRATNEKLFF.

This chain uses TRBV10-1 with TRBJ2-3; TRBD2 matches at 16 bases. V shed 6 bases and J 4 bases; nucleotides not matched to a gene: 13. This CDR3 comprises 19 residues. Germline-derived CDR1 and CDR2 are WNHNN and SYGVQD (reference sequence). The DNA of the CDR3 is TGCGCCAGCAGCCGCACCCGACAAGGGACTAGCGGGAGGGCAGATACGCAGTATTTT. Its protein product is CASSRTRQGTSGRADTQYF.